This T cell receptor (beta chain) originates from a study of cytomegalovirus exposure and HLA in healthy donors. Trimming removed 4 bases from V and 7 bases from J, with 15 bases in between. Germline V gene sequence: CDR1 SGHKS, CDR2 YYEKEE (reference sequence). This CDR3 region has 14 residues. Whole-study results and caveats: After further analysis at a later stage, 16,951 TCR beta sequences were associated with HLA alleles at 0.05 false discovery rate. A missense DCLRE1C variant was associated with V- and J-gene trimming of TCR beta chains in a later analysis, and an independent cohort replicated the association.

PCR involved 60 Vbeta and 13 Jbeta primers. Measured with immunoSEQ multiplex PCR; TCRdb has only the in-frame clones, and not every one. The sample carries 200,000 or so clones, 82% recorded once. For this clone: Its antigen remains unidentified.

The gene calls are TRBV5-5 and TRBJ1-5, with no clear D. The sequencing input was PBMCs. This TCR was sampled from a woman aged 45 to 65 in good health and CMV-seropositive. The CDR3, as DNA: TGTGCCAGCAGCCTGTCCTGGACGGGACAGCCCCAGCATTTT. It is translated as CASSLSWTGQPQHF. The full variable domain, completed using reference TRBV5-5 and TRBJ1-5, is DAGVTQSPTHLIKTRGQQVTLRCSPISGHKSVSWYQQVLGQGPQFIFQYYEKEERGRGNFPDRFSARQFPNYSSELNVNALLLGDSALYLCASSLSWTGQPQHFGDGTRLSIL.